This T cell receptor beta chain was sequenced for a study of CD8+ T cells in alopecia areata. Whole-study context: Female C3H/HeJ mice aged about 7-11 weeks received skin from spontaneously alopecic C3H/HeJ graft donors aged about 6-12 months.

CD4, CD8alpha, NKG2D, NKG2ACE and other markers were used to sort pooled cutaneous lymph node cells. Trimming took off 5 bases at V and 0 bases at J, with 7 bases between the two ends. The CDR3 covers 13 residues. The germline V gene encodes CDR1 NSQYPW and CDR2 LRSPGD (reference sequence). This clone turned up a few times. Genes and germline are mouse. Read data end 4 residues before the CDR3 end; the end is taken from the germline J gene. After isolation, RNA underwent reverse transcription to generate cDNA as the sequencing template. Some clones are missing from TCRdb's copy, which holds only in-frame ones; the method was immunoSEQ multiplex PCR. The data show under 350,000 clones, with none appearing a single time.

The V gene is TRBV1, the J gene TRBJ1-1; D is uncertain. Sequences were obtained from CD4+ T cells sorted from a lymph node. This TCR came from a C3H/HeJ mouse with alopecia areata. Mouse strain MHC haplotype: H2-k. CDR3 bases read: TGCACCTGCAGTCAGACAACAAACACA. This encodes CTCSQTTNT. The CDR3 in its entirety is CTCSQTTNTEVFF.